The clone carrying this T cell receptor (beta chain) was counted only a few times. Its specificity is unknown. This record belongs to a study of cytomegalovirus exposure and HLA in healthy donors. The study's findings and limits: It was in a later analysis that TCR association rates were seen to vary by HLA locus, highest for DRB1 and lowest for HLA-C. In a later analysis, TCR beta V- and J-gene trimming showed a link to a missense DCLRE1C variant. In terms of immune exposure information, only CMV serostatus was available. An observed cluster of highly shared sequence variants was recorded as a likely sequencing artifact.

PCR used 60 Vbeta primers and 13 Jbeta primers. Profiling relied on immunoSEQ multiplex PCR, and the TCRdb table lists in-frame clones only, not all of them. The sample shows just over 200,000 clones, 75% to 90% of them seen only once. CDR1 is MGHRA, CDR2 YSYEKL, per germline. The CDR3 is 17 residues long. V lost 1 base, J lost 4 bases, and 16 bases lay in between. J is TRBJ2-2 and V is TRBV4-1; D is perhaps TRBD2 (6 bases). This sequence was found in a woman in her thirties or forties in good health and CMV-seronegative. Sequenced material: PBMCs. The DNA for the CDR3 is TGCGCCAGCAGCCAAGGAATAGGACGGAGGGGCACCGGGGAGCTGTTTTTT. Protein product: CASSQGIGRRGTGELFF.